The present entry profiles one TCR beta chain with its context. This entry is derived from a study of blood T cell repertoires in COVID-19. Looking at the study overall: The samples span acute and convalescent COVID-19 from the United States, Italy and Spain. T cells, B-cell-depleted T cells, or PBMCs supplied cDNA or gDNA.

Per the germline V gene, CDR1 is SGHTA and CDR2 is FQGNSA. V dropped 1 base and J dropped 10; count of bases not matched to a gene: 9. The CDR3 runs 14 residues. Authors' data handling: The authors estimated nucleated cell counts from reference gene primer amplification. The data were produced by immunoSEQ multiplex PCR, yet TCRdb's version contains in-frame clones alone and is incomplete. From that table come the V and J calls and clone size; the DNA was used to work out D and trimming. The sample includes 200,000 to 300,000 clones, 81% seen only once; the top ten take 7.9%. Sequences were obtained from peripheral blood. The rearrangement links TRBV7-2 to TRBJ1-1, with TRBD1 identical over 7 bases. The TCR was taken from a woman of 80 years or more with acute or convalescent COVID-19. The CDR3 DNA follows: TGTGCCAGCAGCTTAGGGGTACAGGGGTATGGAGCTTTCTTT. It yields the protein CASSLGVQGYGAFF.